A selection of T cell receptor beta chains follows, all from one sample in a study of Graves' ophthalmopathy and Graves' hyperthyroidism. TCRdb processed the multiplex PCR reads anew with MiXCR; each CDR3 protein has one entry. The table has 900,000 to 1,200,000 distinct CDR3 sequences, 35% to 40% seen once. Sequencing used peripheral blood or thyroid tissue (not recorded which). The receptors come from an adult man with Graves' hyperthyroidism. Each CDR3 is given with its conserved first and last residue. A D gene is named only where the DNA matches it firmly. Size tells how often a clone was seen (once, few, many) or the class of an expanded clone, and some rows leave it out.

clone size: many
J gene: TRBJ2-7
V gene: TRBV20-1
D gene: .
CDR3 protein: CSATRGYEQYF
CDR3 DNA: TGCAGTGCTACCCGGGGCTACGAGCAGTACTTC

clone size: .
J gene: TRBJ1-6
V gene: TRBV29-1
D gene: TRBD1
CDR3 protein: CSVVGGGRGSPLHF
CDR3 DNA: TGCAGCGTTGTAGGAGGGGGCAGGGGTTCACCCCTCCACTTT

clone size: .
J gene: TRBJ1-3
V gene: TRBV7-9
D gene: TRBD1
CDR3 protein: CASSQAVQGTGNTIYF
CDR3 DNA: TGCGCCAGCAGCCAAGCGGTACAGGGGACTGGAAACACCATATATTTT

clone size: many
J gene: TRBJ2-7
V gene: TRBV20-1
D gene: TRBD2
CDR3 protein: CSATISGRGTYEQYF
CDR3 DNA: TGCAGTGCTACCATTAGCGGGAGGGGTACCTACGAGCAGTACTTC

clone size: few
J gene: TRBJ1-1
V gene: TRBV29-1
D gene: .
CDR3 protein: CSVVRGGFGTEAFF
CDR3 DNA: TGCAGCGTTGTGCGAGGGGGATTCGGCACTGAAGCTTTCTTT

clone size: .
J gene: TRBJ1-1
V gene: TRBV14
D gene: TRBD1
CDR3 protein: CATSWGQANTEAFF
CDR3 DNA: TGTGCCACCTCGTGGGGACAGGCTAACACTGAAGCTTTCTTT

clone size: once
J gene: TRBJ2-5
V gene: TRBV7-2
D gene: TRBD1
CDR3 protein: CASSRHRGAETQYF
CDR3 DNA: TGTGCCAGCAGCCGGCACAGGGGCGCGGAGACCCAGTACTTC

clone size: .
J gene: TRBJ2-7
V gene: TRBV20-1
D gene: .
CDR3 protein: CSAASSYEQYF
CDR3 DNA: TGCAGTGCTGCCTCCTCCTACGAGCAGTACTTC

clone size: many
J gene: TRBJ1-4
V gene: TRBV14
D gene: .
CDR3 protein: CASSQMGNKRKKLFF
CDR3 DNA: TGTGCCAGCAGCCAAATGGGTAATAAAAGGAAAAAACTGTTTTTT

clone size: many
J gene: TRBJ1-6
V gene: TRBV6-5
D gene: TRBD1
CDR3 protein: CASRWGQVNSPLHF
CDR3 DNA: TGTGCCAGCAGGTGGGGACAGGTTAATTCACCCCTCCACTTT

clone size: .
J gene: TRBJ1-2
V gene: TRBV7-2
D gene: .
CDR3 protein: CTSSWTAYYGYTF
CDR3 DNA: TGTACCAGCAGCTGGACAGCCTACTATGGCTACACCTTC

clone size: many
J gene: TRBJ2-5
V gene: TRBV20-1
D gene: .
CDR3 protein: CSARQGGGQETQYF
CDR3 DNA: TGCAGTGCTAGACAGGGTGGAGGGCAAGAGACCCAGTACTTC

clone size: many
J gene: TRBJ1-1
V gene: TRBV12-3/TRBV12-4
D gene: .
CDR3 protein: CASSPQGGIGEAFF
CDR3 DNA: TGTGCCAGCAGCCCACAGGGAGGAATAGGTGAAGCTTTCTTT

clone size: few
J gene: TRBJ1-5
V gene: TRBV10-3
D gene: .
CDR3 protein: CAISEYRVGNQPQHF
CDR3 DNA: TGTGCCATCAGTGAATACAGGGTAGGCAATCAGCCCCAGCATTTT

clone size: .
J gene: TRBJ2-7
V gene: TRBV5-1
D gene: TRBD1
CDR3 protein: CASSLEGARGEQYF
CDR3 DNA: TGCGCCAGCAGCTTGGAGGGGGCGAGGGGCGAGCAGTACTTC

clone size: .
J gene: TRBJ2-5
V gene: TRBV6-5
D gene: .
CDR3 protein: CASTDEGPAYF
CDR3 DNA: TGTGCCAGCACCGACGAAGGGCCAGCATACTTC

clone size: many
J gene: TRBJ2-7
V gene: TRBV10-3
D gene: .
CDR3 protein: CAISESGTTYEQYF
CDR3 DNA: TGTGCCATCAGTGAGTCCGGGACAACCTACGAGCAGTACTTC

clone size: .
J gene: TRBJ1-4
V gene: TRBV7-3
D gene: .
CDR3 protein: CAPPGGGLFF
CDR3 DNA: TGTGCCCCTCCTGGGGGGGGACTGTTTTTT

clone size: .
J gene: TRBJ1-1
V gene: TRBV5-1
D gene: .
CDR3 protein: CASSLGTWGKREAFF
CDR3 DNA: TGCGCCAGCAGCTTGGGTACGTGGGGGAAGAGGGAAGCTTTCTTT

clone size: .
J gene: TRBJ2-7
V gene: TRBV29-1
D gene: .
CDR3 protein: CSVDFGYEQYF
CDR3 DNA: TGCAGCGTTGATTTTGGCTACGAGCAGTACTTC

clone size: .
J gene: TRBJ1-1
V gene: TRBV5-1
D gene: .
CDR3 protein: CASSREGEAFF
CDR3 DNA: TGCGCCAGCAGCCGGGAGGGGGAAGCTTTCTTT

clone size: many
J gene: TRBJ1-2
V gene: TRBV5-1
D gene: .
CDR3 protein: CASSPDPARKDWYGYTF
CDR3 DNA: TGCGCCAGCAGTCCAGACCCTGCGCGGAAGGATTGGTATGGCTACACCTTC

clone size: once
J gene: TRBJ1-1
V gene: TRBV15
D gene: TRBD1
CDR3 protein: CAASSLSGTANTEAFF
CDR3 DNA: TGTGCCGCCAGCAGCTTGTCCGGGACAGCGAACACTGAAGCTTTCTTT

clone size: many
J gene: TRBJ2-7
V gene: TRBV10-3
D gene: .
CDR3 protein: CATSGRDSYEQYF
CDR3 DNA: TGTGCCACCAGCGGCCGGGACTCCTACGAGCAGTACTTC

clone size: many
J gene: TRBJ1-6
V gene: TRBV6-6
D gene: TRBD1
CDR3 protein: CASSKSGQHNSPLHF
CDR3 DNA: TGTGCCAGCAGTAAATCGGGACAGCATAATTCACCCCTCCACTTT

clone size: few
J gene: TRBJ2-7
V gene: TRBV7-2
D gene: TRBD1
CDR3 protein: CASSIPGQESYEQYF
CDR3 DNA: TGTGCCAGCAGCATTCCGGGACAGGAATCCTACGAGCAGTACTTC

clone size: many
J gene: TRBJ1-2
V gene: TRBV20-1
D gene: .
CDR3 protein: CSARAWGAYGYTF
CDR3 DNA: TGCAGTGCCAGAGCGTGGGGGGCCTATGGCTACACCTTC

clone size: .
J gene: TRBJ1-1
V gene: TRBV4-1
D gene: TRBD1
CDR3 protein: CASSLLTGMNTEAFF
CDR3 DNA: TGCGCCAGCAGCCTATTGACAGGGATGAACACTGAAGCTTTCTTT

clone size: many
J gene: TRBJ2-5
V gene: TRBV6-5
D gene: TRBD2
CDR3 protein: CASSRGGLAEETQYF
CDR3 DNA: TGTGCCAGCAGCCGTGGGGGACTAGCGGAAGAGACCCAGTACTTC

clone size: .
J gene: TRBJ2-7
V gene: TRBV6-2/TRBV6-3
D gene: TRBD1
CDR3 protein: CASKRRSGTGLYEQYF
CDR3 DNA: TGTGCCAGCAAACGGAGGAGTGGGACAGGGCTTTACGAGCAGTACTTC

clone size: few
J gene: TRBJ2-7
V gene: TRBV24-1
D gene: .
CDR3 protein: CATSDRWTDVQYF
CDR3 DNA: TGTGCCACCAGTGACCGTTGGACAGACGTACAGTACTTC

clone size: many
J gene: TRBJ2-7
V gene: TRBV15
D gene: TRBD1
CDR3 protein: CATSRVGTGEYYEQYF
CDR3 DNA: TGTGCCACCAGCAGAGTTGGGACAGGGGAATACTACGAGCAGTACTTC

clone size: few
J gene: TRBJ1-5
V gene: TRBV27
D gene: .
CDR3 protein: CASRPGLGNQPQHF
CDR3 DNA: TGTGCCAGCAGACCGGGACTTGGGAATCAGCCCCAGCATTTT

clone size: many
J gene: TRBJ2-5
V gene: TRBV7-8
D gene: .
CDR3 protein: CASSLEAGLTETQYF
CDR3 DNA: TGTGCCAGCAGCTTAGAGGCAGGCTTAACGGAGACCCAGTACTTC

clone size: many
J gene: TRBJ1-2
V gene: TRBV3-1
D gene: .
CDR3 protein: CASSQDRGVSGYTF
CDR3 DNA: TGTGCCAGCAGCCAAGATCGCGGCGTCAGTGGCTACACCTTC

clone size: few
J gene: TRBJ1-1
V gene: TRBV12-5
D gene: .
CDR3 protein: CASGIDTEAFF
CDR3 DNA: TGTGCTAGTGGTATTGACACTGAAGCTTTCTTT